This paragraph covers one TCR beta chain sequence. These data belong to a study of T cell changes during pregnancy in multiple sclerosis. Assay: immunoSEQ multiplex PCR; the TCRdb copy retains only in-frame clones and omits some. The data show some 97,000 clones, about 94% seen once. The input for sequencing was peripheral blood, taken before pregnancy. The sequence came from a female donor with multiple sclerosis, enrolled in a pregnancy study.

CDR3 loop: CASSGTGVTGELFF. The CDR3 DNA reads as TGTGCCAGCAGTGGGACAGGGGTCACCGGGGAGCTGTTTTTT. V is TRBV25-1 and J is TRBJ2-2, with 9 bases aligning to TRBD1. With 4 bases clipped from V and 4 bases from J, the junction kept 1 base outside the gene matches. Germline V CDR1 and CDR2: MGHDK, SYGVNS. The CDR3 totals 14 residues.